The TCR beta chain under discussion was sequenced for a study of cytomegalovirus exposure and HLA in healthy donors. Worth noting for this clone: Antigen: not known.

The PCR had 60 Vbeta and 13 Jbeta primers. Study processing details: Counted up in a later analysis, unique TCR beta chains came to some 72 million, with some 11 million shared. Profiling relied on immunoSEQ multiplex PCR, and the TCRdb table lists in-frame clones only, not all of them. V and J calls and clone size are those listed in that table; D and trimming were worked out from the DNA. In the table there are approximately 97,000 clones, about 81% of which are singletons. The ends lost 0 bases at V and 8 bases at J; junction bases unmatched: 6. The V gene's germline CDR1 is PRHDT and CDR2 FYEKMQ (reference sequence). This CDR3 region has 14 residues. Study-wide results and limits: The CMV antigen specificity of three CMV-associated chains was confirmed through in vitro analysis. Among donors in an Asian-associated ancestry cluster, a later analysis reportedly found fewer N-insertions than the roughly 730-donor mean.

This TCR came from a man in his forties in good health and CMV-seropositive. Sequenced sample: PBMCs. This chain links TRBV13 with TRBJ1-2, with 7 positions matching TRBD1. CDR3 nucleotides: TGTGCCAGCAGCTTAGGGACAGGGAGGAGCGGCTACACCTTC. Encoded protein: CASSLGTGRSGYTF.